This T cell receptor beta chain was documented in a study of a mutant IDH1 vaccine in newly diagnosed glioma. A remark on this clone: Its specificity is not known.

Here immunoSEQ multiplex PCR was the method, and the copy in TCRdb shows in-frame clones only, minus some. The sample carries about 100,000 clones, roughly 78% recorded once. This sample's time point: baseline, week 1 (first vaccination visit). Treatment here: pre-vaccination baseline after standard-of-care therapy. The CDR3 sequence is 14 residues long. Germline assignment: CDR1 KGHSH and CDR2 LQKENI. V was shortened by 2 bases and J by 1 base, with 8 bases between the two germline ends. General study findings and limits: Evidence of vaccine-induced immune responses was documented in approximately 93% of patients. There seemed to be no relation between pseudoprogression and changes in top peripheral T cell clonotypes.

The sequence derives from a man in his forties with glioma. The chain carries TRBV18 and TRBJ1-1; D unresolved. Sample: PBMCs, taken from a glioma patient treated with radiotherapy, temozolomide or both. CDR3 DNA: TGTGCCAGCTCACCAGTAGCGGGGAACACTGAAGCTTTCTTT. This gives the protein CASSPVAGNTEAFF.